Listed below are T cell receptor beta chains from one sample, sequenced in a study of shared clonotypes between healthy human individuals. The assay was immunoSEQ multiplex PCR, and TCRdb's table has in-frame clones only and misses some. The top ten hold about 0.39% of the sample, which has approximately 2.5 million clones, more than 85% seen once. The sequenced material came from naive CD4+ T cells from PBMCs. The receptors were gathered from a man aged 18 to 30 in good health. Some clones in this sample may be carry-over from other donors' samples. Each CDR3 is given with its conserved first and last residue. The D gene is left open where the match is weak. The size field is filled for only some rows; it gives once, few, many or a size class.

d_call	v_call	j_call	clone_size	cdr3_aa	cdr3_nt
NA	TRBV10-1	TRBJ2-6	NA	CASFGHRGANVLTF	TGCGCCAGCTTTGGACATCGTGGGGCCAACGTCCTGACTTTC
TRBD1	TRBV11-2	TRBJ2-7	NA	CASRPTIPGQGGYEQYF	TGTGCCAGCAGACCTACAATTCCGGGACAGGGTGGATACGAGCAGTACTTC
NA	TRBV5-1	TRBJ1-1	NA	CASSLLTDQNTEAFF	TGCGCCAGCAGCTTGTTAACAGATCAAAACACTGAAGCTTTCTTT
NA	TRBV27	TRBJ2-2	NA	CASSLIPAGNTGELFF	TGTGCCAGCAGTTTAATACCCGCAGGGAACACCGGGGAGCTGTTTTTT
NA	TRBV7-2	TRBJ2-7	NA	CASSPGHWQYF	TGTGCCAGCAGCCCCGGACATTGGCAGTACTTC
NA	TRBV9	TRBJ1-1	NA	CASSVAGFSTEAFF	TGTGCCAGCAGCGTAGCGGGGTTTAGCACTGAAGCTTTCTTT
TRBD1	TRBV19	TRBJ2-1	NA	CASSTPRDRVNEQFF	TGTGCCAGTAGCACCCCCCGGGACAGGGTGAATGAGCAGTTCTTC
NA	TRBV5-4	TRBJ2-5	NA	CASSLRDFQETQYF	TGTGCCAGCAGCCTCCGGGACTTCCAAGAGACCCAGTACTTC
NA	TRBV25-1	TRBJ1-3	once	CASSDPRGRNAGNTIYF	TGTGCCAGCAGTGATCCGAGAGGCAGGAACGCTGGAAACACCATATATTTT
TRBD2	TRBV27	TRBJ2-3	NA	CASTSPGLAGDTQYF	TGTGCCAGCACCTCCCCTGGACTAGCAGGAGATACGCAGTATTTT
NA	TRBV10-1	TRBJ1-5	few	CASSESHNQPQHF	TGCGCCAGCAGTGAGTCGCACAATCAGCCCCAGCATTTT
NA	TRBV30	TRBJ2-5	once	CAWSVGGGETQYF	TGTGCCTGGAGTGTCGGCGGAGGGGAGACCCAGTACTTC
TRBD1	TRBV5-1	TRBJ1-2	NA	CASSLIQGNDGYTF	TGCGCCAGCAGCTTAATACAGGGGAACGATGGCTACACCTTC
TRBD1	TRBV19	TRBJ1-5	once	CASSPGTGRRGQPQHF	TGTGCCAGTAGTCCAGGGACAGGTCGACGTGGGCAGCCCCAGCATTTT
TRBD1	TRBV7-9	TRBJ1-1	NA	CASELQGATTEAFF	TGTGCCAGCGAACTTCAGGGGGCGACCACTGAAGCTTTCTTT
NA	TRBV9	TRBJ2-2	once	CASSVARPGRGTGELFF	TGTGCCAGCAGCGTAGCCAGACCGGGGCGAGGCACCGGGGAGCTGTTTTTT
TRBD1	TRBV10-3	TRBJ2-7	NA	CAIGQGYEQYF	TGTGCCATTGGACAGGGCTACGAGCAGTACTTC
NA	TRBV5-6	TRBJ2-6	NA	CASRSRSGANVLTF	TGTGCCAGCAGGTCCCGTTCTGGGGCCAACGTCCTGACTTTC
NA	TRBV7-3	TRBJ2-2	NA	CASSPRVDANTGELFF	TGTGCCAGCAGCCCCCGGGTGGACGCGAACACCGGGGAGCTGTTTTTT
NA	TRBV28	TRBJ1-2	NA	CASSLQGGEDGYTF	TGTGCCAGCAGTTTGCAGGGCGGAGAAGATGGCTACACCTTC
TRBD1	TRBV18	TRBJ2-2	NA	CASSPNDRVAGELFF	TGTGCCAGCTCACCAAATGACAGGGTGGCCGGGGAGCTGTTTTTT
NA	TRBV9	TRBJ2-7	NA	CASSRGGGAAYEQYF	TGTGCCAGCAGCCGCGGTGGAGGGGCCGCGTACGAGCAGTACTTC
NA	TRBV11-3	TRBJ2-1	NA	CASSLSSVYNEQFF	TGTGCCAGCAGCTTAAGTAGCGTTTACAATGAGCAGTTCTTC
TRBD2	TRBV4-1	TRBJ2-7	NA	CASSQDGASGRSERYF	TGCGCCAGCAGCCAAGATGGTGCTAGCGGGAGGAGCGAGCGGTACTTC
TRBD2	TRBV6-5	TRBJ2-1	NA	CASRTQGLAVAEQFF	TGTGCCAGCAGGACACAAGGACTAGCAGTAGCTGAGCAGTTCTTC
TRBD1	TRBV5-1	TRBJ1-2	NA	CASSLTGDRGYTF	TGCGCCAGCAGCTTAACAGGGGACCGTGGCTACACCTTC
TRBD1	TRBV9	TRBJ2-3	NA	CASSGGQGARTDTQYF	TGTGCCAGCAGCGGCGGCCAGGGGGCGCGTACAGATACGCAGTATTTT
NA	TRBV11-2	TRBJ1-5	NA	CASSWDRDQPQHF	TGTGCCAGCAGCTGGGACCGAGATCAGCCCCAGCATTTT
NA	TRBV6-1	TRBJ2-2	NA	CASSETGNGELFF	TGTGCCAGCAGTGAAACAGGGAACGGGGAGCTGTTTTTT
NA	TRBV6-5	TRBJ2-1	NA	CASRPRRVSDEQFF	TGTGCCAGCAGACCCCGCCGGGTTAGTGATGAGCAGTTCTTC
NA	TRBV4-1	TRBJ2-4	NA	CASSQDLRTDLAKNIQYF	TGCGCCAGCAGCCAAGATCTAAGAACAGATCTAGCCAAAAACATTCAGTACTTC
TRBD1	TRBV29-1	TRBJ1-1	NA	CSTNRGNTEAFF	TGCAGCACGAACAGGGGTAACACTGAAGCTTTCTTT
NA	TRBV7-8	TRBJ2-1	NA	CASSQRPGPYNEQFF	TGTGCCAGCAGCCAAAGGCCAGGACCCTACAATGAGCAGTTCTTC
NA	TRBV18	TRBJ2-1	NA	CASSRPGGLQFF	TGTGCCAGCTCACGCCCCGGCGGCCTGCAGTTCTTC
TRBD1	TRBV18	TRBJ2-2	NA	CASSPRSGTDITGELFF	TGTGCCAGCTCACCTCGTTCCGGGACAGATATTACCGGGGAGCTGTTTTTT
TRBD1	TRBV5-1	TRBJ2-7	NA	CASSSRTGLGYEQYF	TGCGCCAGCAGCTCCCGGACAGGCCTCGGGTACGAGCAGTACTTC
NA	TRBV15	TRBJ1-4	once	CATSRDLREKLFF	TGTGCCACCAGCAGAGATTTGAGAGAAAAACTGTTTTTT
NA	TRBV28	TRBJ1-1	NA	CASVQVGVKGAEAFF	TGTGCCAGCGTGCAGGTTGGGGTCAAGGGGGCTGAAGCTTTCTTT
TRBD1	TRBV6-1	TRBJ2-7	NA	CASGGQGGEQYF	TGTGCCAGCGGGGGACAGGGTGGCGAGCAGTACTTC
NA	TRBV27	TRBJ1-5	NA	CASSSTVWQPQHF	TGTGCCAGCAGTTCCACAGTTTGGCAGCCCCAGCATTTT
TRBD1	TRBV2	TRBJ2-2	once	CASRARTGETGELFF	TGTGCCAGCAGGGCACGGACAGGGGAAACCGGGGAGCTGTTTTTT
NA	TRBV6-1	TRBJ1-5	NA	CASSVGGVRDQPQHF	TGTGCCAGCAGTGTTGGTGGGGTTAGGGATCAGCCCCAGCATTTT
TRBD1	TRBV2	TRBJ1-1	NA	CASSIQGRYTEAFF	TGTGCCAGCAGTATACAGGGGAGGTACACTGAAGCTTTCTTT
NA	TRBV9	TRBJ2-2	once	CASSVAAPSYTGELFF	TGTGCCAGCAGCGTCGCAGCCCCAAGTTACACCGGGGAGCTGTTTTTT
TRBD2	TRBV7-6	TRBJ2-5	NA	CASSLGVAGFGETQYF	TGTGCCAGCAGCTTAGGGGTAGCGGGATTTGGGGAGACCCAGTACTTC
TRBD1	TRBV28	TRBJ1-5	NA	CASSTPGTDNQPQHF	TGTGCCAGCAGTACCCCCGGGACAGATAATCAGCCCCAGCATTTT